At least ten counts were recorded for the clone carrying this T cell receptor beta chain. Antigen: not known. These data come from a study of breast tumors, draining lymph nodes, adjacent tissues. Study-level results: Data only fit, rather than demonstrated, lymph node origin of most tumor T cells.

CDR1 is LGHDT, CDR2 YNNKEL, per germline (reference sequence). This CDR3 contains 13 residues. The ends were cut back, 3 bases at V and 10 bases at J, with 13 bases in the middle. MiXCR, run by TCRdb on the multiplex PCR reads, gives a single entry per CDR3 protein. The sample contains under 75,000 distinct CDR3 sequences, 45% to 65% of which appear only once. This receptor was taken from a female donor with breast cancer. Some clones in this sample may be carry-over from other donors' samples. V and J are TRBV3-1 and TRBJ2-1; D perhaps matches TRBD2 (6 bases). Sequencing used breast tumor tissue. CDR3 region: CASSQGLANEQFF. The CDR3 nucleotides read TGTGCCAGCAGCCAGGGTCTAGCGAACGAGCAGTTCTTC.